This T cell receptor beta chain was sequenced in a study of control samples from healthy donors and cancer patients. The length of the CDR3 is 16 residues. The V segment lost 2 bases and the J segment 5 bases; nucleotides outside the gene matches: 9. Germline CDR1 reads MNHNS; CDR2 reads SASEGT. Method: immunoSEQ multiplex PCR; TCRdb's copy keeps in-frame clones and lacks some. The table has fewer than 90,000 clones, approximately 84% seen once. This TCR derives from a man aged 50-59 years in good health. Specimen: blood. The rearrangement uses TRBV6-1 and TRBJ1-5, with TRBD1 matching 7 bases. The CDR3 sequence: CASSERGGGLDQPQHF. In DNA form, the CDR3 reads TGTGCCAGCAGTGAAAGGGGAGGGGGCCTCGATCAGCCCCAGCATTTT.